This T cell receptor (beta chain) was recorded in a study of early T cells in non-severe SARS-CoV-2 infection (dated by TCRdb to the early 2020s). Broadly, across the study: TCR sequencing used bulk RNA from unsorted whole blood, so alpha and beta chains could not be paired. The research as a whole found: VDJdb matching was skewed toward anti-spike CD8 responses and likely underestimated virus-specific expansions, missing private and CD4 specificities.

Receptor libraries were prepared by 5' RACE. TCRdb records NextSeq 500 as the sequencer. Unique molecular identifiers were attached to individual cDNA molecules in the TCR library protocol so that sequencing error and PCR bias could be corrected. Sequencing covered both TCR alpha and beta chains, and within each sample the abundances of alpha and beta sequences were tightly co-correlated. The authors processed their data as follows. Decombinator V4 was used to perform V gene, J gene and CDR3 annotation of TCR sequences. Expanded TCRs were defined as changing significantly between any two time points under a Poisson model with p below 0.0001. Abundances of TCRs were expressed as counts per million after normalisation to the total number of TCRs sequenced in each sample. MAIT TCRs were defined by TRAV1-2 paired with TRAJ12, TRAJ20 or TRAJ33, and iNKT TCRs by TRAV10 paired with TRAJ18. VDJdb, accessed 1 November 2021, was searched for CMV, EBV and SARS-CoV-2 annotated TCRs, excluding TCRs annotated for multiple antigens. The public reads were reanalyzed by TCRdb: fastp trimming at Q25, MiXCR alignment, in-frame beta chains only. Identical CDR3 proteins give one entry, which carries the most common genes and DNA. TCRdb's processing, not the study's, gives the V and J calls here. Recorded for this sample are about 52,000 distinct CDR3 sequences; 8.2% of them occurred a single time. Approximately 4.4% of the sample is taken by the ten largest.

The study was a case-control design nested within a healthcare worker cohort in London, UK, with weekly nasopharyngeal swab PCR tests and blood sampling. Between 23 and 31 March 2020, the week of the UK lockdown, healthcare workers were enrolled and then followed up weekly for as long as 16 weeks. The CDR1 and CDR2 encoded by the germline V gene are ENHRY and SYGVKD. The V end gives up 4 bases and the J end 1 base, leaving 1 base in the junction not matched to a gene. Counted from cysteine to phenylalanine, this CDR3 has 16 amino acids. Only CDR3 DNA remains: 48 bases, in frame from the first base. Comments on this clonotype: There is no known antigen for this receptor. Within one base of it there is no much larger clone, and no base qualities were kept.

The source material was whole blood. The clonotype was recovered from an adult who was a healthcare worker with PCR-confirmed SARS-CoV-2 infection or an uninfected control (not recorded which). The chain joins TRBV10-3 to TRBJ2-1, and 13 junctional nucleotides match TRBD2. The DNA sequence reads TGTGCCATCAGTGGGACTAGCGGGAGTTCCTACAATGAGCAGTTCTTC. It translates to CAISGTSGSSYNEQFF.